This TCR beta chain stems from a study of OX40 agonist ivuxolimab in advanced cancers. Study-level background: Cancers in dose escalation were hepatocellular, melanoma, renal cell and head and neck. Study outcomes and limitations: Partial responders receiving 0.1-3.0 mg/kg showed among the lowest clonal expansion. Some nonresponders also had low normalized T-cell clonal expansion.

The assay was immunoSEQ multiplex PCR, and TCRdb's table has in-frame clones only and misses some. This table has about 52,000 clones, around four fifths appearing once. On this clone itself: Its antigen is unidentified.

Blood sampling took place at baseline, cycle 4 day 1, and cycle 7 day 1. The V and J ends lost 3 bases and 4 bases respectively, with 12 bases between them. In germline, CDR1 is KGHSH, CDR2 LQKENI. The CDR3 covers 14 residues. This TCR derives from an adult with an advanced solid tumor such as melanoma, head and neck, liver or kidney cancer. The chain joins TRBV18 to TRBJ1-2; possible D gene TRBD1, 5 bases. Material: CD4+ or CD8+ T cells sorted from blood, obtained in a trial of the OX40 agonist ivuxolimab. In nucleotides, the CDR3 is TGTGCCAGCTCACCTGGGCAGGGAAGCTATGGCTACACCTTC. Its protein product is CASSPGQGSYGYTF.